This note documents a single T cell receptor beta chain sequence. This entry belongs to a study of OX40 agonist ivuxolimab in advanced cancers. The timepoints at which blood was sampled were baseline, cycle 4 day 1, and cycle 7 day 1. Data came from immunoSEQ multiplex PCR; TCRdb stores just in-frame clones and leaves some out. Among about 90,000 clones listed, approximately 91% were seen once. The CDR3 consists of 14 residues. Germline V gene lookup returns CDR1 MNHEY and CDR2 SVGAGI. Deletions cut 0 bases from V and 4 bases from J, with 9 bases between. The source of this sequence is an adult with an advanced solid tumor such as melanoma, head and neck, liver or kidney cancer. The input for sequencing was CD4+ or CD8+ T cells sorted from blood, taken in a trial of the OX40 agonist ivuxolimab. This chain joins TRBV6-5 and TRBJ1-2; D gene ambiguous. The CDR3 coding sequence is TGTGCCAGCAGTTACTCGACTGTACCCTATGGCTACACCTTC. Its protein is CASSYSTVPYGYTF.